This T cell receptor (beta chain) was captured by sequencing in a study of spatial heterogeneity in lung cancer. The sample's time point: blood at routine non-recurrence follow-up after resection. A single record per CDR3 protein comes from TCRdb applying MiXCR to the 5' RACE reads. The data hold some 41,000 distinct CDR3 sequences, with over 9.5% observed a single time. This clonotype was recorded a few times. Trimming at V came to 4 bases and at J to 2 bases, leaving 1 base not matched to a gene. The CDR3 runs 15 residues. Germline CDR1 is SNHLY and CDR2 is FYNNEI. The specimen comprised PBMCs, sampled at follow-up. This receptor was identified in a female donor with early-stage non-small cell lung cancer. This chain links TRBV2 with TRBJ1-4, with 10 bases that match TRBD1. In DNA, the CDR3 is TGTGCCAGCAGTGTGGACAGGGGGACTAATGAAAAACTGTTTTTT. Translated: CASSVDRGTNEKLFF.